This T cell receptor (beta chain) was identified during a study of early T cells in non-severe SARS-CoV-2 infection. In TCRdb, the 5' RACE reads were re-called with MiXCR into one record per CDR3 protein. The sample yields about 64,000 distinct CDR3 sequences, over 4.5% seen once. Germline V gives CDR1 SGHRS, CDR2 YFSETQ. V trimming: 3 bases; J trimming: 1 base; junction bases outside the gene matches: 16. The CDR3 runs 20 residues. This clonotype originated in an adult who was a healthcare worker with PCR-confirmed SARS-CoV-2 infection or an uninfected control (not recorded which). This chain links TRBV5-1 with TRBJ2-3; 11 nucleotides match TRBD1. Sequenced: whole blood. The CDR3 DNA sequence: TGCGCCAGCAGCTCCTCAGGGACAGGGGGTAGAATCTTCGGCACAGATACGCAGTATTTT. Protein: CASSSSGTGGRIFGTDTQYF.